The TCR beta chain under discussion was sequenced for a study of OX40 agonist ivuxolimab in advanced cancers. The study in broad terms: Ivuxolimab was a fully human IgG2 agonistic monoclonal antibody targeting the costimulatory receptor OX40 (CD134). Partial responses occurred in three dose-escalation patients: two with cutaneous melanoma and one with hepatocellular carcinoma. In the dose-escalation cohort, around four fifths of patients were male, and the mean age was roughly 60 years, with a range of roughly 23 to 85. Of the roughly 54 dose-escalation patients, hepatocellular carcinoma was present in around 19, melanoma in about 15, renal cell carcinoma in 9 and head and neck cancer in 9. Intravenous ivuxolimab was administered to patients every 2 weeks at six dose levels: 0.01, 0.1, 0.3, 1.5, 3 and 10 mg/kg. Patients were allowed to have had prior anti-PD-1, anti-PD-L1 or anti-CTLA-4 therapy, and approximately 40% of the dose-escalation patients had previously received checkpoint inhibitors. The paper reports the monotherapy dose-escalation portion (N of about 52 patients) of the phase I ivuxolimab trial. Peripheral TCRbeta sequencing was intended to test whether TCR sequence diversity was altered and clonal T-cell expansion was caused by ivuxolimab.

The investigation overall reported the following: Low levels of normalized T-cell clonal expansion were also shown by some nonresponding patients. At doses of 0.1 to 3.0 mg/kg, clonal expansion of both CD4+ and CD8+ blood T cells was observed from baseline to week 6. In the 0.1-3.0 mg/kg groups, partial responders were among the patients with the lowest normalized peripheral clonal expansion, particularly in CD8+ T cells. The antigen specificity of the peripheral T cells that underwent clonal expansion was not determined. After ivuxolimab, more expanded clones were found on average in CD8+ T cells than in CD4+ T cells.

The cysteine opens and the phenylalanine closes a CDR3 of 13 amino acids. Only CDR3 DNA remains: 39 bases, in frame from the first base. In the germline V gene, CDR1 corresponds to KGHSH and CDR2 to LQKENI. To sequence the TCRbeta CDR3 region, genomic DNA was isolated from the sorted cells. The immunoSEQ Assay was used for sequencing of TCRbeta CDR3 regions. The immuneACCESS repertoire file appears here via TCRdb, limited to in-frame rearrangements. These files lack a portion of the clones; in checked studies, under half of the deficit traces to unresolved V genes, and the cause of the others is not known. For this sample there are tens of thousands of clones; about nine tenths appear just once. Together, the top ten hold about 0.31% of the sample. On this clone: Its target antigen remains unknown. The junction differs from germline at one of its ends, possibly a read error.

Patients with a history of autoimmune disease or receiving systemic immunosuppression were excluded from the trial. Peripheral blood for TCR sequencing was collected from all dose cohorts at baseline, on cycle 4 day 1, and on cycle 7 day 1. The samples were drawn from a first-in-human, open-label, multicenter phase I dose-escalation trial of ivuxolimab. Adults with locally advanced or metastatic melanoma, renal cell carcinoma, hepatocellular carcinoma or head and neck squamous cell carcinoma were enrolled in the trial. Before TCR sequencing, CD4+ T cells and CD8+ T cells were sorted from peripheral blood as separate populations.

The V gene is TRBV18 and the J gene is TRBJ1-5; the D gene cannot be named for sure. The sequenced sample was CD4+ or CD8+ T cells sorted from blood, obtained in a trial of the OX40 agonist ivuxolimab. This receptor was obtained from an adult with an advanced solid tumor such as melanoma, head and neck, liver or kidney cancer. Read as DNA, the sequence is TGTGCCAGCTCACCAGACCTTGGGAGTGTGTGGAATTTT. Its protein reads: CASSPDLGSVWNF.